This is a list of T cell receptor beta chains from one sample in a study of blood T cell repertoires in COVID-19. Repertoires were generated with immunoSEQ multiplex PCR, while TCRdb's copy carries only in-frame clones and drops some. The sample consists of tens of thousands of clones, roughly nine tenths of them appearing once. The sample consisted of peripheral blood. The source is a man in his 60s with acute or convalescent COVID-19. Both conserved end residues are part of each CDR3. Fields, in order: V gene, clone size, J gene, D gene, CDR3 DNA, CDR3 protein. A D gene is named only where the DNA matches it firmly. Not every row has a clone size; where given, it reads once, few, many or a size class.

TRBV18	-	TRBJ2-5	-	TGTGCCAGCTCACCCCGAGAGGGTGAGGGGACCCAGTACTTC	CASSPREGEGTQYF
TRBV5-5	-	TRBJ1-5	-	TGTGCCAGCAGCTTGGTCAGGGGATTCAATCAGCCCCAGCATTTT	CASSLVRGFNQPQHF
TRBV4-2	-	TRBJ2-2	TRBD1	TGTGCCAGCAGCCAACCTGACAGGGAGAACACCGGGGAGCTGTTTTTT	CASSQPDRENTGELFF
TRBV19	-	TRBJ2-3	-	TGTGCCAGTAGTGCAGGGATAGGCGATACGCAGTATTTT	CASSAGIGDTQYF
TRBV27	-	TRBJ2-7	TRBD1	TGTGCCAGCAGTTCACAATCCCGGGACAGGAACTACGAGCAGTACTTC	CASSSQSRDRNYEQYF
TRBV2	once	TRBJ2-3	-	TGTGCCGGCGGGACAGTGGATACGCAGTATTTT	CAGGTVDTQYF
TRBV5-1	-	TRBJ1-1	-	TGCGCCAGCAGGGACTCTGCGGGCCTGAACACTGAAGCTTTCTTT	CASRDSAGLNTEAFF
TRBV24-1	-	TRBJ2-7	TRBD1	TGTGCCACCAAAGTCTCCCCGGGACAGGCGTCCTACGAGCAGTACTTC	CATKVSPGQASYEQYF
TRBV6-2/TRBV6-3	-	TRBJ1-2	TRBD1	TGTGCCAGCAGTTATCTACAAGACAGGGAAGCGGACTATGGCTACACCTTC	CASSYLQDREADYGYTF
TRBV6-5	-	TRBJ2-7	TRBD2	TGTGCCAGCAGTTATCAACCGGGAGGCTACGAGCAGTACTTC	CASSYQPGGYEQYF
TRBV13	-	TRBJ1-1	TRBD1	TGTGCCAGCACCAATACCCCCGGGACAGAAATTAACACTGAAGCTTTCTTT	CASTNTPGTEINTEAFF
TRBV5-8	-	TRBJ2-1	TRBD2	TGTGCCAGCGACTTGTTTCAAGGACTAGCGGCCCACAATGAGCAGTTCTTC	CASDLFQGLAAHNEQFF
TRBV5-4	-	TRBJ1-3	-	TGTGCCAGCAGCCAAGGGGCCTTAGGGGGAAACACCATATATTTT	CASSQGALGGNTIYF
TRBV7-2	-	TRBJ2-4	TRBD2	TGTGCCAGCAGCTTAGCGAGGCTAGCGGGGGGTGGGACCAAAAACATTCAGTACTTC	CASSLARLAGGGTKNIQYF
TRBV11-2	-	TRBJ2-5	TRBD2	TGTGCCAGCCAGCGGGGGACTCAAGAGACCCAGTACTTC	CASQRGTQETQYF
TRBV6-5	-	TRBJ2-1	-	TGTGCCAGCCAGGGCCCGAGCAATGAGCAGTTCTTC	CASQGPSNEQFF
TRBV29-1	-	TRBJ2-2	-	TGCAGCGTTTTACAGGGTGGGGACACCGGGGAGCTGTTTTTT	CSVLQGGDTGELFF
TRBV3-1/TRBV3-2	once	TRBJ1-4	TRBD1	TGTGCCAGCAGCCAGCAGACAGGGGGAGGAGAAAAACTGTTTTTT	CASSQQTGGGEKLFF
TRBV11-2	-	TRBJ2-7	TRBD2	TGTGCCAGCAGCTTAGGGGAGGGAGCCTACGAGCAGTACTTC	CASSLGEGAYEQYF
TRBV1	-	TRBJ1-5	-	TGCACCATCTCAGATCCGGGTCAGCCCCAGCATTTT	CTISDPGQPQHF
TRBV19	-	TRBJ1-6	-	TGTGCCAGTAGTACGTCGGCGGCCGAGCCACCCCTCCACTTT	CASSTSAAEPPLHF
TRBV27	-	TRBJ2-1	TRBD1	TGTGCCAGCAGTTCCGGGACAGGGGGTTACAATGAGCAGTTCTTC	CASSSGTGGYNEQFF
TRBV11-2	-	TRBJ1-1	-	TGTGCCAGCAGCTTAGTTCAGAACACTGAAGCTTTCTTT	CASSLVQNTEAFF
TRBV6-1	-	TRBJ2-7	TRBD2	TGTGCCAGCAGTGAATTCGCCCCTCGGGCGGGGGTTGCCTACGAGCAGTACTTC	CASSEFAPRAGVAYEQYF
TRBV2	-	TRBJ2-7	TRBD1	TGTGCCAGCAACGGACAGGGATACTACGAGCAGTACTTC	CASNGQGYYEQYF
TRBV6-6	-	TRBJ2-6	-	TGTGCCAGCAGTGCCGGGGATTGGGGGGCCAACGTCCTGACTTTC	CASSAGDWGANVLTF
TRBV29-1	-	TRBJ2-7	TRBD2	TGCAGCGTTGAAGAACCCCGAACGGGGGGCTACGAGCAGTACTTC	CSVEEPRTGGYEQYF
TRBV19	-	TRBJ2-3	-	TGTGCCAGTAGTACGGGACAAACTAGCACAGATACGCAGTATTTT	CASSTGQTSTDTQYF
TRBV6-6	few	TRBJ1-5	TRBD1	TGTGCCAGCAGTTATCCCACAGGGGCCCAGCATTTT	CASSYPTGAQHF
TRBV3-1/TRBV3-2	-	TRBJ2-2	TRBD1	TGTGCCAGCAGCCATGCAGGGGGCACCGGGGAGCTGTTTTTT	CASSHAGGTGELFF
TRBV18	-	TRBJ2-7	TRBD1	TGTGCCAGCTCACCGGGACAGACGGACGAGCAGTACTTC	CASSPGQTDEQYF
TRBV6-1	-	TRBJ2-7	-	TGTGCCAGCAGTGAAGGGGGGGGCTGGGAGCAGTACTTC	CASSEGGGWEQYF